Presented here are 5 T cell receptor beta chains from one specimen sequenced in a study of blood T cell repertoires in COVID-19. Data came from immunoSEQ multiplex PCR; TCRdb stores just in-frame clones and leaves some out. This repertoire shows approximately 440,000 clones, 88% found once; its top ten account for 10% to 15%. The sequenced sample consisted of peripheral blood. Receptors originate from a woman in her fifties or sixties with COVID-19, enrolled during active disease.

This sequence joins TRBV27 and TRBJ1-2, with a possible D match to TRBD1 (5 bases). CDR1 is MNHEY, CDR2 SMNVEV, per germline (reference sequence). Trimming took off 4 bases at V and 7 bases at J, with 13 bases between the two ends. The CDR3 runs 13 residues. The CDR3 reads CASSSPTVGGYTF. CDR3 in DNA: TGTGCCAGCAGTTCACCGACAGTTGGTGGCTACACCTTC.

This chain links TRBV19 with TRBJ1-1, with 8 bases matching TRBD1. The germline V gene encodes CDR1 LNHDA and CDR2 SQIVND (reference sequence). This CDR3 has 13 residues. Trimming at V came to 5 bases and at J to 10 bases, leaving 9 bases not matched to a gene. CDR3 loop: CASSPGQGGRAFF. The CDR3 DNA is TGTGCCAGTAGTCCAGGACAGGGAGGACGAGCTTTCTTT.

V gene TRBV2 combines with J gene TRBJ1-5, with D maybe TRBD1 (5 bases). The CDR3 runs 13 residues. Trimming took off 7 bases at V and 4 bases at J, with 11 bases between the two ends. From germline, CDR1 is SNHLY and CDR2 FYNNEI. CDR3 sequence (DNA): TGTGCCAGCACGTGGCAGGGTAATCAGCCCCAGCATTTT. It yields the protein CASTWQGNQPQHF.

The sample holds a few counts of this clone. The V gene is TRBV7-9, the J gene TRBJ1-1; D is uncertain. The germline V and J ends were trimmed by 5 bases and 5 bases, with 15 bases remaining between them. CDR3 length: 14 amino acids. Germline V gives CDR1 SEHNR, CDR2 FQNEAQ (reference sequence). CDR3: CASSPVQARTEAFF. CDR3 DNA sequence: TGTGCCAGCAGCCCTGTGCAGGCCCGTACTGAAGCTTTCTTT.

The chain joins TRBV4-2 to TRBJ1-1; D gene uncertain. V was clipped by 6 bases and J by 0 bases, with 14 bases between them. Germline assignment: CDR1 LGHNA and CDR2 YNFKEQ. This CDR3 contains 15 residues. As DNA, the CDR3 is TGTGCCAGCAGGCAGCGATTAGATTTGAACACTGAAGCTTTCTTT. As protein: CASRQRLDLNTEAFF.